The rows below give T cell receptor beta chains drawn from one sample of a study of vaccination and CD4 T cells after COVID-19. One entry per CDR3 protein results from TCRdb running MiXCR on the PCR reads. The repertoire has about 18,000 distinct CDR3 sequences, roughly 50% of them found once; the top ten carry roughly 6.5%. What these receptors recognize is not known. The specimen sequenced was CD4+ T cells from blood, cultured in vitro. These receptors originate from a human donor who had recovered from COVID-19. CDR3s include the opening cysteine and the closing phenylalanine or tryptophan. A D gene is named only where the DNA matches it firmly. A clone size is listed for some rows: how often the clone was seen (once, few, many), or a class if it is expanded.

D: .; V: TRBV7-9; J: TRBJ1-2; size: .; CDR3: CASSLTGRNYTF; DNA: TGTGCCAGCAGCTTAACAGGGAGGAACTACACCTTC
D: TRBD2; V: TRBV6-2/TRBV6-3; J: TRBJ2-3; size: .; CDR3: CASSSRLAHNTDTQYF; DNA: TGTGCCAGCAGTTCCCGACTAGCGCACAACACAGATACGCAGTATTTT
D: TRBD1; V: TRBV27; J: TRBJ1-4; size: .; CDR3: CASSFTGVSVEKLFF; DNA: TGTGCCAGCAGTTTTACAGGGGTGTCTGTGGAAAAACTGTTTTTT
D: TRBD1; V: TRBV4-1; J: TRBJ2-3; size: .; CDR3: CASSHPSDRAHTSTDTQYF; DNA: TGCGCCAGCAGCCACCCGTCGGACAGGGCACACACTAGCACAGATACGCAGTATTTT
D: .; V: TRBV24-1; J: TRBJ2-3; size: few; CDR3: CATSDSTGHSADTQYF; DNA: TGTGCCACCAGTGATTCTACAGGGCATAGCGCAGATACGCAGTATTTT
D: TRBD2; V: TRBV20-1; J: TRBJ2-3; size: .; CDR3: CSAEPIAGVYTDTQYF; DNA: TGCAGTGCAGAACCGATAGCGGGAGTATACACAGATACGCAGTATTTT
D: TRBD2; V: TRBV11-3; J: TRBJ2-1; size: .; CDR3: CASSFGLAVSYNEQFF; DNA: TGTGCCAGCAGCTTTGGCCTAGCGGTCTCCTACAATGAGCAGTTCTTC
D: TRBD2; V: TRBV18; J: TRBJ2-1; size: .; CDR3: CASSPPGLASNEHFF; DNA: TGTGCCAGCTCACCGCCGGGACTAGCGTCTAATGAGCATTTCTTC
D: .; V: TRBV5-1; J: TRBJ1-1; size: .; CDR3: CASSSQTGYLNTEAFF; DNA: TGCGCCAGCAGCTCTCAGACAGGTTACTTGAACACTGAAGCTTTCTTT
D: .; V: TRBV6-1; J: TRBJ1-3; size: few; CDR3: CASSRGQTRAGNTIYF; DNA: TGTGCCAGCAGCCGAGGACAGACTAGAGCCGGAAACACCATATATTTT
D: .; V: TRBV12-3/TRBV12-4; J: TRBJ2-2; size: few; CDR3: CASSFTVGELFF; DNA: TGTGCCAGCAGTTTTACGGTCGGGGAGCTGTTTTTT
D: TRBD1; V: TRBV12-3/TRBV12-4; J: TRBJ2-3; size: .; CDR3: CASRATGDTDTQYF; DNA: TGTGCCAGCAGGGCCACAGGGGACACAGATACGCAGTATTTT
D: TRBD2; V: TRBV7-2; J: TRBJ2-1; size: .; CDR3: CASSFSGGYNEQFF; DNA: TGTGCCAGCAGCTTTAGCGGGGGATACAATGAGCAGTTCTTC
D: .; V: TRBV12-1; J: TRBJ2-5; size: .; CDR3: CASSLCPAGLRRTQYF; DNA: TGTGCCAGCAGCTTGTGCCCCGCCGGACTAAGGAGGACCCAGTACTTC
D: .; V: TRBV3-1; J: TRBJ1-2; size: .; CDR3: CASSQGNYGYTF; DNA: TGTGCCAGCAGCCAGGGGAACTATGGCTACACCTTC
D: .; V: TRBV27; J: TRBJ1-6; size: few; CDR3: CASRGVNSPLHF; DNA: TGTGCCAGCAGGGGGGTGAATTCACCCCTCCACTTT
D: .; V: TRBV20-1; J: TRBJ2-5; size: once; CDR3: CSARDLGAAAETQYF; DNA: TGCAGTGCTAGAGATCTCGGCGCCGCCGCAGAGACCCAGTACTTC
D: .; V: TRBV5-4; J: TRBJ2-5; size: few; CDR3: CASSRDLPGRGETQYF; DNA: TGTGCCAGCAGCCGGGACCTCCCCGGAAGAGGAGAGACCCAGTACTTC
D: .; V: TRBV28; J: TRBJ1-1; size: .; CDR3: CASSLGVRGEAFF; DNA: TGTGCCAGCAGTTTAGGGGTAAGAGGGGAAGCTTTCTTT
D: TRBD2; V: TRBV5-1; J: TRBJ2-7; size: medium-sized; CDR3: CASSPGLAGSYEQYF; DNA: TGCGCCAGCAGCCCGGGACTAGCGGGGTCCTACGAGCAGTACTTC
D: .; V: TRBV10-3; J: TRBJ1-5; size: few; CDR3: CAISEVRGAGNQPQHF; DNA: TGTGCCATCAGTGAGGTGCGGGGGGCTGGCAATCAGCCCCAGCATTTT
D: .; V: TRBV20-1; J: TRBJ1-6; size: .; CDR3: CSARDTANSPLHF; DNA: TGCAGTGCTAGAGATACGGCTAATTCACCCCTCCACTTT
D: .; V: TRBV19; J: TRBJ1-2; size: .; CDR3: CASSMSSEGEDGYTF; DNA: TGTGCCAGTAGTATGTCATCCGAGGGCGAGGATGGCTACACCTTC
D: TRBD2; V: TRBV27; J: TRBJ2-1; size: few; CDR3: CASSSTTSGFFNEQFF; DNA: TGTGCCAGCAGTTCCACCACTAGCGGGTTTTTCAATGAGCAGTTCTTC
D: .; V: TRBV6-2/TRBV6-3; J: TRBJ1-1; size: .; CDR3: CASRQSGVVNTEAFF; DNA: TGTGCCAGCAGGCAGTCCGGGGTTGTGAACACTGAAGCTTTCTTT
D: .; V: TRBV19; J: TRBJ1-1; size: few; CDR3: CASSINSYTEAFF; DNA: TGTGCCAGTAGTATAAATTCGTACACTGAAGCTTTCTTT